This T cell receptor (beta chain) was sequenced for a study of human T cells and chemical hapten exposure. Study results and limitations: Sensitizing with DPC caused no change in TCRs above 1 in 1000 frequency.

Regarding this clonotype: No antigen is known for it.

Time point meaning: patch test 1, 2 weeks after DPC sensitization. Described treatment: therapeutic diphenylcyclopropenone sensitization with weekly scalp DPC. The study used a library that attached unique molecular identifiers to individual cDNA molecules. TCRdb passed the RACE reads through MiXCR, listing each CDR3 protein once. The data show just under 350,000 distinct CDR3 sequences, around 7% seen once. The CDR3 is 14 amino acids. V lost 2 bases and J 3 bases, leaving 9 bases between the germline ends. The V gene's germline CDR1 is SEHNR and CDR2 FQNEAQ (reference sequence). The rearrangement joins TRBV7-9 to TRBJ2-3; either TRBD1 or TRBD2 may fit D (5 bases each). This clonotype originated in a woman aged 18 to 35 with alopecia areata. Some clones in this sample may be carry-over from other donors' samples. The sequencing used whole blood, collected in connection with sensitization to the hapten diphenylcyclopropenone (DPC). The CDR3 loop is CASSLIWGTDTQYF. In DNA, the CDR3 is TGTGCCAGCAGCTTAATTTGGGGGACAGATACGCAGTATTTT.